The 26 T cell receptor beta chains in this list originate from one sample, sequenced in a study of cytotoxic CD8 clonotypes in ibrutinib-treated CLL. Measured with immunoSEQ multiplex PCR; TCRdb has only the in-frame clones, and not every one. The profile shows approximately 40,000 clones, roughly 70% of them singletons. The sample here was PBMCs, taken at disease progression, from a patient treated with ibrutinib. The receptors stem from a human donor with chronic lymphocytic leukemia.

This clone showed up just a few times. The chain employs TRBV2 and TRBJ2-5, with TRBD1 identical over 7 bases. The trim removed 6 bases at V and 1 base at J, leaving 5 bases unmatched. Germline-derived CDR1 and CDR2 are SNHLY and FYNNEI. The CDR3 runs to 14 residues. CDR3 protein: CASRTGTVQETQYF. For the CDR3, the DNA is TGTGCCAGCAGGACCGGGACAGTCCAAGAGACCCAGTACTTC.

This clone is deemed medium-sized. V usage is TRBV15 and J usage is TRBJ1-4, with 9 bases aligning to TRBD1. The CDR3 sequence is 13 residues long. V trimming: 8 bases; J trimming: 6 bases; junction bases outside the gene matches: 4. Per the germline V gene, CDR1 is LNHNV and CDR2 is YYDKDF (reference sequence). The DNA for the CDR3 is TGTGCCACCGCGGACAGGGGACATGAAAAACTGTTTTTT. Its translation: CATADRGHEKLFF.

The chain combines TRBV4-1 with TRBJ2-7; the match to TRBD1 covers 10 bases. Trimming removed 1 base from V and 3 bases from J; junction bases left unmatched: 6. Germline assignment: CDR1 MGHRA and CDR2 YSYEKL. The CDR3 covers 16 residues. The CDR3 is CASSQGAGQGGYEQYF. In nucleotides, the CDR3 is TGCGCCAGCAGCCAAGGAGCCGGACAGGGGGGCTACGAGCAGTACTTC.

This clone has a handful of counts. The rearrangement uses TRBV7-8 and TRBJ1-2, with 8 bases aligning to TRBD1. This CDR3 is 17 amino acids long. In germline, CDR1 is SGHVS, CDR2 FQNEAQ. V shed 3 bases, J shed 8 bases, and the junction held 17 bases outside the gene matches. The CDR3 nucleotides are TGTGCCAGCAGCTTGGGAACTGACAGGGGCCGCTCGGGAGGCTACACCTTC. It translates to CASSLGTDRGRSGGYTF.

This rearrangement joins TRBV6-4 to TRBJ1-2; 9 bases line up with TRBD1. CDR3 size: 14 residues. Germline CDR1 and CDR2: MRHNA and SNTAGT. The junction had 2 bases not matched to a gene; V was cut back by 4 bases and J by 2 bases. CDR3 loop: CASSATGGNYGYTF. The CDR3 nucleotides are TGTGCCAGCAGTGCGACAGGGGGGAACTATGGCTACACCTTC.

J is TRBJ2-3 and V is TRBV5-4, with D maybe TRBD2 (6 bases). Per germline, CDR1 SGHNT and CDR2 YYREEE (reference sequence). The CDR3 consists of 15 residues. Trimming removed 2 bases at V and 5 bases at J, with 15 bases between. In DNA form, the CDR3 reads TGTGCCAGCAGCTTCCTAGCGACATCATTAGATACGCAGTATTTT. Translating it yields CASSFLATSLDTQYF. Full variable domain (missing parts from reference TRBV5-4 and TRBJ2-3): ETGVTQSPTHLIKTRGQQVTLRCSSQSGHNTVSWYQQALGQGPQFIFQYYREEENGRGNFPPRFSGLQFPNYSSELNVNALELDDSALYLCASSFLATSLDTQYFGPGTRLTVL.

This clone was detected only once. V and J are TRBV18 and TRBJ2-1; D call uncertain. Germline lookup yields CDR1 KGHSH and CDR2 LQKENI. V dropped 4 bases and J dropped 9 bases, with 10 bases sitting between them. The CDR3 is 12 residues long. Written as DNA, the CDR3 is TGTGCCAGCTCACGAGGCTCGACTGAGCAGTTCTTC. Translation: CASSRGSTEQFF. Drawing the rest from reference TRBV18 and TRBJ2-1, the complete variable domain is NAGVMQNPRHLVRRRGQEARLRCSPMKGHSHVYWYRQLPEEGLKFMVYLQKENIIDESGMPKERFSAEFPKEGPSILRIQQVVRGDSAAYFCASSRGSTEQFFGPGTRLTVL.

This clone was seen just once. The rearrangement uses TRBV19 and TRBJ2-1; TRBD2 matches at 8 bases. Losses at the gene ends were 1 base for V and 4 bases for J; bases not matched to a gene: 6. This CDR3 has 16 amino acids. From germline, CDR1 is LNHDA and CDR2 SQIVND (reference sequence). The CDR3 loop is CASSIGSGTLYNEQFF. The CDR3 DNA follows: TGTGCCAGTAGTATAGGTAGCGGGACGCTTTACAATGAGCAGTTCTTC.

CDR3 bases: TGTGCCAGCAGCTCGTACGGAGGGGGGTATGGCTACACCTTC. This codes for CASSSYGGGYGYTF. This chain joins TRBV5-4 and TRBJ1-2, with D maybe TRBD1 (6 bases). CDR3 length: 14 amino acids. Germline CDR1 SGHNT, CDR2 YYREEE (reference sequence). V was pared by 3 bases and J by 5 bases, with 14 bases between. The full variable domain, with the rest looked up from reference TRBV5-4 and TRBJ1-2, is ETGVTQSPTHLIKTRGQQVTLRCSSQSGHNTVSWYQQALGQGPQFIFQYYREEENGRGNFPPRFSGLQFPNYSSELNVNALELDDSALYLCASSSYGGGYGYTFGSGTRLTVV.

The chain recombines TRBV11-3 with TRBJ2-1; D remains unclear. Germline V CDR1 and CDR2: SGHNT, YENEEA. CDR3 length: 13 amino acids. Trimming left V 5 bases short and J 6 bases short, with 11 bases between. The CDR3 nucleotides are TGTGCCAGCAGCGGTGCGCTGGGCAATGAGCAGTTCTTC. This encodes CASSGALGNEQFF.

The chain carries TRBV2 and TRBJ2-5, with D perhaps matching TRBD2 (5 bases). The V gene lost 5 bases and the J gene lost 4 bases, with 8 bases spanning the gap. CDR1 is SNHLY and CDR2 is FYNNEI in the germline V gene. This CDR3 has 12 residues. The CDR3 DNA sequence: TGTGCCAGCAGTTCCGGGATAGAGACCCAGTACTTC. Translating it yields CASSSGIETQYF.

The chain employs TRBV4-1 and TRBJ2-1; 10 bases align to TRBD1. CDR1 is MGHRA, CDR2 YSYEKL, per germline. V trimming: 2 bases; J trimming: 5 bases; junction bases outside the gene matches: 9. CDR3 length equals 17 residues. The DNA of the CDR3 is TGCGCCAGCAGCCAATCTCGACAGGGGGCTGGAGACAATGAGCAGTTCTTC. It is translated as CASSQSRQGAGDNEQFF.

This clone is medium-sized by share. J is TRBJ2-1 and V is TRBV5-1; D ambiguous. Per germline, CDR1 SGHRS and CDR2 YFSETQ. The CDR3 sequence is 15 residues long. The V and J ends lost 4 bases and 4 bases respectively, with 15 bases between them. The CDR3: CASSPLGFLYNEQFF. The DNA of the CDR3 is TGCGCCAGCAGCCCTTTGGGGTTTTTATACAATGAGCAGTTCTTC.

This sequence joins TRBV6-1 and TRBJ2-1; D is undetermined. Trimming removed 8 bases from V and 6 bases from J, with 20 bases in between. The CDR3 totals 15 residues. Looked up from germline, CDR1 is MNHNS and CDR2 is SASEGT. For the CDR3, the DNA is TGTGCCAGCGTCCCTCCGCAAAGGTACCCCAATGAGCAGTTCTTC. Its translation: CASVPPQRYPNEQFF.

The J gene is TRBJ1-2, the V gene TRBV4-1; D not certain. The CDR3 sequence is 15 residues long. CDR1 is MGHRA, CDR2 YSYEKL, per germline. The V end lost 1 base, the J end lost 0 bases, and 9 bases lay between the germline ends. This CDR3 is CASSQGSETNYGYTF. The CDR3, as DNA: TGCGCCAGCAGCCAAGGGTCAGAAACTAACTATGGCTACACCTTC.

This clone has just a few counts. This chain connects TRBV6-5 to TRBJ1-3; 8 bases are a match to TRBD1. V shed 5 bases and J 3 bases; nucleotides not matched to a gene: 6. CDR1 and CDR2 from the germline V gene are MNHEY and SVGAGI. This CDR3 has 15 amino acids. In DNA, the CDR3 is TGTGCCAGCAGTACACCCACAGGGGGTGGAAACACCATATATTTT. Translating it yields CASSTPTGGGNTIYF.

V and J are TRBV28 and TRBJ1-1; no clear D. CDR3 length equals 11 residues. The V and J ends lost 1 base and 8 bases respectively, with 5 bases between them. Germline V gives CDR1 MDHEN, CDR2 SYDVKM. CDR3 sequence (DNA): TGTGCCAGCAGTTTATCCAGGGAAGCTTTCTTT. Translated, it gives CASSLSREAFF.

The rearrangement joins TRBV6-1 to TRBJ1-2, with 8 bases aligning to TRBD1. With V trimmed by 1 base and J by 3 bases, 4 bases remained unmatched. Germline lookup yields CDR1 MNHNS and CDR2 SASEGT. This CDR3 region has 15 residues. The CDR3 DNA is TGTGCCAGCAGTGAAGGGGGACAGGCTTACTATGGCTACACCTTC. It specifies CASSEGGQAYYGYTF.

The chain employs TRBV6-1 and TRBJ1-5; tentatively, D is TRBD1 (6 bases). Germline lookup yields CDR1 MNHNS and CDR2 SASEGT. Trimming left V 2 bases short and J 5 bases short, with 19 bases between. CDR3 length: 17 amino acids. In DNA form, the CDR3 reads TGTGCCAGCAGTGAACCCGGGGGCTCTGGCAGGGATCAGCCCCAGCATTTT. This encodes CASSEPGGSGRDQPQHF.

This chain joins TRBV5-1 and TRBJ2-3; unclear D gene. The V end lost 0 bases, the J end lost 4 bases, and 3 bases lay between the germline ends. The length of the CDR3 is 12 residues. CDR1 SGHRS and CDR2 YFSETQ come from the germline V gene. The CDR3, as DNA: TGCGCCAGCAGCTTGGGAGCAGATACGCAGTATTTT. It yields the protein CASSLGADTQYF.

The CDR3 bases are TGTGCCAGTAGTTTCCAGACTAGCGGGAGTCGGAATACGCAGTATTTT. Translated: CASSFQTSGSRNTQYF. The V and J genes are TRBV19 and TRBJ2-3, with 12 bases identical to TRBD2. V lost 5 bases to trimming and J lost 7 bases; unmatched junction nucleotides: 10. This CDR3 comprises 16 residues. Germline V lookup: CDR1 LNHDA, CDR2 SQIVND (reference sequence).

This clone is medium-sized within its sample. The V and J genes are TRBV4-1 and TRBJ1-5; D ambiguous. The V gene's germline CDR1 is MGHRA and CDR2 YSYEKL. This CDR3 is 13 amino acids long. The V and J ends lost 4 bases and 7 bases respectively, with 11 bases between them. The CDR3: CASSLGKGQPQHF. The DNA of the CDR3 is TGCGCCAGCAGCCTCGGGAAGGGACAGCCCCAGCATTTT.

The V gene is TRBV30, the J gene TRBJ2-7; 9 bases align to TRBD1. The V gene end was trimmed by 3 bases and the J gene end by 5 bases; junction bases not matched to a gene: 5. Germline assignment: CDR1 GTSNPN and CDR2 SVGIG (reference sequence). This CDR3 comprises 13 residues. For the CDR3, the DNA is TGTGCCTGGAGCCGGGACAGGGTGGACGAGCAGTACTTC. Amino acids: CAWSRDRVDEQYF.

This sequence joins TRBV28 and TRBJ2-5; D call uncertain. CDR3 length: 12 residues. The V gene lost 3 bases and the J gene lost 6 bases, with 8 bases spanning the gap. Per germline, CDR1 MDHEN and CDR2 SYDVKM. CDR3 protein: CASSLMVKTQYF. DNA for the CDR3: TGTGCCAGCAGTTTGATGGTGAAGACCCAGTACTTC.

The CDR3 here is CASSDESSGANVLTF. CDR3 nucleotides: TGCGCCAGCAGTGATGAGAGCTCTGGGGCCAACGTCCTGACTTTC. This rearrangement joins TRBV10-1 to TRBJ2-6; D is uncertain. The germline V gene encodes CDR1 WNHNN and CDR2 SYGVQD (reference sequence). The CDR3 is made up of 15 amino acids. V was shortened by 3 bases and J by 0 bases, with 6 bases between the two germline ends.

J is TRBJ2-1 and V is TRBV19, with D maybe TRBD1 (6 bases). This CDR3 spans 13 amino acids. Trimming removed 3 bases from V and 4 bases from J, with 7 bases in between. Germline CDR1 is LNHDA and CDR2 is SQIVND (reference sequence). The CDR3 loop is CASSIGQYNEQFF. The CDR3 DNA sequence: TGTGCCAGTAGTATCGGACAGTACAATGAGCAGTTCTTC.